Below are 7 T cell receptor beta chains sequenced from a single sample in a study of T cell clones after liver transplantation. Assay: immunoSEQ multiplex PCR; the TCRdb copy retains only in-frame clones and omits some. The data contain about 74,000 clones, around 80% of them singletons. The sample was CD4+ T cells from blood, taken before liver transplant. The receptors derive from a human donor who received a liver transplant.

The chain is built from TRBV6-1 and TRBJ1-2, with 7 bases lining up with TRBD1. In germline, CDR1 is MNHNS, CDR2 SASEGT. V shed 0 bases and J 6 bases; nucleotides not matched to a gene: 7. This CDR3 comprises 15 residues. The CDR3 protein is CASSEAAGGQDGYTF. CDR3 nucleotide sequence: TGTGCCAGCAGTGAAGCGGCAGGGGGTCAGGATGGCTACACCTTC.

This chain joins TRBV2 and TRBJ2-3; 9 nucleotides line up with TRBD1. The CDR3 is 14 amino acids. V was clipped by 8 bases and J by 4 bases; unmatched bases: 7. Germline loops: CDR1 SNHLY, CDR2 FYNNEI. In DNA form, the CDR3 reads TGTGCCAGCGCCGGGACAGGGAGCCCAGATACGCAGTATTTT. The encoded protein is CASAGTGSPDTQYF.

The chain couples TRBV5-4 to TRBJ2-7, with 11 bases lining up with TRBD1. In germline, CDR1 is SGHNT, CDR2 YYREEE (reference sequence). This CDR3 is 14 amino acids long. V was clipped by 4 bases and J by 5 bases; unmatched bases: 5. CDR3: CASSKWDRGNEQYF. DNA for the CDR3: TGTGCCAGCAGCAAGTGGGACAGGGGGAACGAGCAGTACTTC.

The chain employs TRBV5-1 and TRBJ1-1; no reliable D call. Germline CDR1 is SGHRS and CDR2 is YFSETQ. Trimming removed 1 base at V and 3 bases at J, with 10 bases between. The CDR3 length is 14 residues. The CDR3 nucleotides read TGCGCCAGCAGCTTGAGGCAGACTGACACTGAAGCTTTCTTT. The encoded protein is CASSLRQTDTEAFF.

This chain connects TRBV11-2 to TRBJ2-1; TRBD1 might be the D (5 bases). With 6 bases removed from V and 0 bases from J, the gap between germline ends came to 15 bases. This CDR3 is 16 amino acids long. In germline, CDR1 is SGHAT, CDR2 FQNNGV. CDR3 sequence (DNA): TGTGCCAGCAGTTCGCTGACAGCCAGCTCCTACAATGAGCAGTTCTTC. Amino acid sequence: CASSSLTASSYNEQFF.

V gene TRBV27 combines with J gene TRBJ2-1; D gene ambiguous. V was clipped by 2 bases and J by 7 bases, with 12 bases between them. Germline CDR1 and CDR2: MNHEY and SMNVEV (reference sequence). CDR3 length equals 14 residues. The CDR3 loop is CASSLTSSHNEQFF. The DNA for the CDR3 is TGTGCCAGCAGTTTAACGTCCAGTCATAATGAGCAGTTCTTC.

The V gene is TRBV5-1, the J gene TRBJ1-2, with 7 bases fitting TRBD1. The CDR3 length is 15 residues. The germline V gene has CDR1 SGHRS and CDR2 YFSETQ. J gave up 3 bases and V 0 bases, and 5 bases lay outside the gene matches. The DNA for the CDR3 is TGCGCCAGCAGCTTGGGGTTTGACAGGGACTATGGCTACACCTTC. It translates to CASSLGFDRDYGYTF.